The 30 T cell receptor beta chains below come from one sample, sequenced in a study of regulatory T cells in long-lasting Graves disease. Sample time point: newly diagnosed GD, antithyroid drugs for less than 3 months. PBMC-derived RNA was used for the TCR library. Libraries of TCR beta came from iRepertoire HTBI primers plus Arm-PCR of CDR3 regions. Using its own MiXCR run on the multiplex PCR reads, TCRdb lists one record per CDR3 protein. Of some 340,000 distinct CDR3 sequences listed, over 9.5% are singletons. These data are also associated with another study on T cells in Graves' hyperthyroidism and ophthalmopathy.

Sequenced here: peripheral blood mononuclear cells (PBMCs), sampled at new diagnosis, from a patient treated with antithyroid drugs. The receptors were gathered from a woman younger than 35 with Graves disease.

Of note for this clonotype: A much larger clone lies one base from this, so it may be a read error. In this CDR3 the conserved last residue, phenylalanine or tryptophan, is missing, so a read error is likely. The limits of the CDR3 on the DNA are not certain, so only TCRdb's listed CDR3 is given. V is TRBV3-2 and J is TRBJ1-1; whether TRBD1, the table's D call, matches the DNA was not checked. TRBV3-2 is labeled a pseudogene. The CDR3 has 17 residues if both end residues are counted. The chain's CDR3 is CASSQDLGAGKNTEAFS.

This clonotype has ten or more counts. V gene TRBV7-8 combines with J gene TRBJ1-5, with TRBD1 matching 7 bases. Germline assignment: CDR1 SGHVS and CDR2 FQNEAQ. The CDR3 is 13 amino acids. V gave up 0 bases and J gave up 8 bases; unmatched junction bases: 1. The CDR3 coding sequence is TGTGCCAGCAGCTTAGCAGGGGGCGAGCCCCAGCATTTT. Its translation is CASSLAGGEPQHF.

Points on this clonotype: Since a much larger clone is just one base distant, this may be a read error. The gene calls are TRBV7-9 and TRBJ1-1, with D uncertain. Germline V gene lookup returns CDR1 SEHNR and CDR2 FQNEAQ (reference sequence). This CDR3 has 14 amino acids. For the CDR3, the DNA is TGTGCCAGCCGAGCGCAGGAACCCAACACTGTAGCTTTCTTT. This codes for CASRAQEPNTVAFF.

This clonotype was detected many times. This sequence joins TRBV2 and TRBJ2-1; unclear D gene. CDR1 is SNHLY, CDR2 FYNNEI, per germline. V lost 1 base and J 10 bases, leaving 8 bases between the germline ends. The CDR3 length is 12 residues. This CDR3 is CASSEELREQFF. The CDR3 DNA is TGTGCCAGCAGTGAAGAACTACGGGAGCAGTTCTTC. The whole variable domain, remainder taken from reference TRBV2 and TRBJ2-1, is EPEVTQTPSHQVTQMGQEVILRCVPISNHLYFYWYRQILGQKVEFLVSFYNNEISEKSEIFDDQFSVERPDGSNFTLKIRSTKLEDSAMYFCASSEELREQFFGPGTRLTVL.

This clonotype was seen only a few times. This rearrangement joins TRBV5-1 to TRBJ2-7, with TRBD1 identical over 10 bases. V trimming: 0 bases; J trimming: 5 bases; junction bases outside the gene matches: 2. Germline assignment: CDR1 SGHRS and CDR2 YFSETQ. This CDR3 is 14 amino acids long. The CDR3 region is CASSLGDRGDEQYV. The CDR3, as DNA: TGCGCCAGCAGCTTGGGGGACAGGGGAGACGAGCAGTACGTC.

This clonotype was observed at least ten times. The chain has TRBV7-2 and TRBJ2-5; D gene uncertain. The CDR3 totals 14 residues. Trimming shortened V by 8 bases and J by 1 base, and 14 bases separated the two germline ends. Germline values: CDR1 SGHTA, CDR2 FQGNSA. The CDR3: CASQRLGSQETQYF. Written as DNA, the CDR3 is TGTGCCAGCCAGCGTTTGGGCAGCCAAGAGACCCAGTACTTC.

This clonotype was picked up many times. The CDR3 sequence is CATSRLAGAEQETQYF. CDR3 nucleotides: TGTGCCACCAGCAGACTAGCGGGGGCCGAACAAGAGACCCAGTACTTC. The V call is TRBV15, the J call TRBJ2-5; TRBD2 matches 10 bases. The CDR3 sequence is 16 residues long. Germline CDR1 LNHNV, CDR2 YYDKDF (reference sequence). The V segment lost 2 bases and the J segment 2 bases; nucleotides outside the gene matches: 5.

This clonotype was observed at least ten times. The J gene is TRBJ1-2, the V gene TRBV14; the D gene is possibly TRBD1 (5 bases). The CDR3 consists of 14 residues. The germline gives CDR1 SGHDN, CDR2 FVKESK. Trimming removed 0 bases at V and 2 bases at J, with 7 bases between. The CDR3, as DNA: TGTGCCAGCAGCCAAGAGGGGCGAAACTATGGCTACACCTTC. It encodes CASSQEGRNYGYTF.

There are many counts of this clonotype. This chain uses TRBV10-3 with TRBJ2-3, with D tentatively TRBD2 (6 bases). Trimming removed 7 bases from V and 0 bases from J, with 20 bases in between. CDR3 length equals 17 residues. CDR1 is ENHRY and CDR2 is SYGVKD in the germline V gene. This CDR3 reads CAINSYLGRGSTDTQYF. The CDR3 DNA is TGTGCCATCAATAGCTACCTAGGGCGGGGAAGCACAGATACGCAGTATTTT.

About this clonotype: Just one base apart from a much larger clone, this may be a read error. V usage is TRBV6-1 and J usage is TRBJ2-7; no definite D call. The V gene's germline CDR1 is MNHNS and CDR2 SASEGT. Between the trimmed V and J ends, which lost 6 bases and 5 bases, there was a span of 14 bases. This CDR3 has 13 amino acids. The CDR3 loop reads CASSPRHTDEQYF. The CDR3 DNA reads as TGTGCCAGCAGCCCTAGACATACCGACGAGCAGTACTTC.

This clonotype occurred many times. The chain couples TRBV3-1 to TRBJ1-1; D is unresolved. The CDR3 length is 12 residues. Germline values: CDR1 LGHDT, CDR2 YNNKEL (reference sequence). V was cut by 4 bases and J by 5 bases, with 8 bases left in between. Here the CDR3 reads CASSRRETEAFF. The CDR3 DNA sequence: TGTGCCAGCAGCCGCAGAGAAACTGAAGCTTTCTTT. Based on the CDR3 plus reference TRBV3-1 and TRBJ1-1, the full variable domain is DTAVSQTPKYLVTQMGNDKSIKCEQNLGHDTMYWYKQDSKKFLKIMFSYNNKELIINETVPNRFSPKSPDKAHLNLHINSLELGDSAVYFCASSRRETEAFFGQGTRLTVV.

The chain employs TRBV28 and TRBJ2-7, with a possible D match to TRBD2 (6 bases). Trimming took 4 bases from V and 6 from J, leaving 25 bases between them. Germline V gene data show CDR1 as MDHEN and CDR2 as SYDVKM. The CDR3 spans 17 residues. The CDR3: CASSSPTNAGRRIEQYF. CDR3 DNA: TGTGCCAGCAGTTCCCCGACAAATGCGGGACGGCGTATCGAGCAGTACTTC.

This clonotype was seen at least ten times. V usage is TRBV20-1 and J usage is TRBJ2-1, with a weak D call TRBD1 (6 bases). V lost 6 bases, J lost 2 bases, and 14 bases lay in between. Germline CDR1 DFQATT, CDR2 SNEGSKA (reference sequence). This CDR3 is 14 amino acids long. Here the CDR3 DNA reads TGCAGTGCATGGGGCACAGGGACCTACAATGAGCAGTTCTTC. It specifies CSAWGTGTYNEQFF.

There are many counts of this clonotype. This chain connects TRBV12-5 to TRBJ2-3; no firm D call. Per the germline V gene, CDR1 is LGHNT and CDR2 is FRNRAP. This CDR3 has 12 amino acids. Trimming pared 7 bases from V and 1 base from J, leaving 6 bases between. The CDR3 bases are TGTGCTAGTGCCACGCGCACAGATACGCAGTATTTT. Protein product: CASATRTDTQYF.

This clonotype was picked up one time. The gene calls are TRBV6-1 and TRBJ2-2, with D maybe TRBD1 (5 bases). The V gene lost 5 bases and the J gene lost 4 bases, with 5 bases spanning the gap. This CDR3 is 12 amino acids long. The germline CDR1 and CDR2 sequences are MNHNS and SASEGT. CDR3 sequence (DNA): TGTGCCAGCAGTACAGGCACCGGGGAGCTGTTTTTT. This codes for CASSTGTGELFF.

This clonotype was counted ten times or more. The V gene is TRBV20-1, the J gene TRBJ1-1; the D is unclear. Trimming shortened V by 3 bases and J by 0 bases, and 8 bases separated the two germline ends. Germline-derived CDR1 and CDR2 are DFQATT and SNEGSKA (reference sequence). This CDR3 comprises 13 residues. The DNA of the CDR3 is TGCAGTGCTAGCCTCAGCTTGAACACTGAAGCTTTCTTT. As protein: CSASLSLNTEAFF.

As regards this clonotype: A much larger clone is a single base away; this may be a read error. V and J are TRBV3-1 and TRBJ2-5; 8 positions agree with TRBD2. The end of the DNA aligns better with TRBJ2-1, so the J call may be wrong. There are 17 residues in the CDR3. Germline loops: CDR1 LGHDT, CDR2 YNNKEL (reference sequence). The CDR3 DNA follows: TGTGCCGGCAGCCCTCCTGAATGGCGGGGGGTTTTTAATGAGCAGTTCTTC. Translation gives CAGSPPEWRGVFNEQFF.

The table lists this clonotype with many counts. The chain is built from TRBV20-1 and TRBJ2-7; the D is unclear. Germline loops: CDR1 DFQATT, CDR2 SNEGSKA (reference sequence). Trimming took off 0 bases at V and 3 bases at J, with 12 bases between the two ends. The CDR3 contains 14 residues. The CDR3 region is CSARDGANDYEQYF. Written as DNA, the CDR3 is TGCAGTGCTAGAGATGGAGCGAATGACTACGAGCAGTACTTC.

In this sample, this clonotype turned up a few times. The chain uses TRBV13 and TRBJ2-1, with 8 bases aligning to TRBD2. CDR3 length: 15 amino acids. Looked up from germline, CDR1 is PRHDT and CDR2 is FYEKMQ (reference sequence). Trimming took 5 bases from V and 9 from J; bases not matched to a gene: 12. CDR3 sequence (DNA): TGTGCCAGCAGCCCCTCGAGACTAGCGATTGGTGAGCAGTTCTTC. It translates to CASSPSRLAIGEQFF.

This clonotype has only a few counts. The chain links TRBV7-9 to TRBJ1-6, with 7 bases that match TRBD1. Germline values: CDR1 SEHNR, CDR2 FQNEAQ (reference sequence). Trimming took 5 bases from V and 0 from J; bases not matched to a gene: 4. The CDR3 length is 16 residues. CDR3 DNA sequence: TGTGCCAGCAGCCTCGACAGGGCCTCCTATAATTCACCCCTCCACTTT. It codes for CASSLDRASYNSPLHF.

This clonotype was counted only a few times. This chain links TRBV10-2 with TRBJ2-2, with TRBD1 matching over 7 bases. The length of the CDR3 is 19 residues. After removal of 2 bases from V and 4 bases from J, the junction contained 16 bases not matched to a gene. Per the germline V gene, CDR1 is WSHSY and CDR2 is SAAADI. CDR3 residues: CASSEGGRGRGPGTGELFF. The CDR3 region has the DNA TGCGCCAGCAGTGAGGGTGGCAGGGGAAGGGGGCCGGGCACCGGGGAGCTGTTTTTT.

This clonotype was detected ten times or more. The chain couples TRBV7-9 to TRBJ2-2, with TRBD2 matching 12 bases. Losses at the gene ends were 5 bases for V and 0 bases for J; bases not matched to a gene: 4. The CDR3 is 17 residues long. The germline V gene encodes CDR1 SEHNR and CDR2 FQNEAQ (reference sequence). CDR3 DNA sequence: TGTGCCAGCAGCGTCCCTAGCGGGGGGGCGAACACCGGGGAGCTGTTTTTT. Protein product: CASSVPSGGANTGELFF.

The chain couples TRBV20-1 to TRBJ2-1, with a weak D call TRBD1 (5 bases). The CDR3 covers 13 residues. Trimming removed 5 bases at V and 7 bases at J, with 15 bases between. The V gene's germline CDR1 is DFQATT and CDR2 SNEGSKA (reference sequence). The CDR3 DNA reads as TGCAGTGCTCCACACACCAAGGGGAATGAGCAGTTCTTC. Translated, it gives CSAPHTKGNEQFF.

To note about this clonotype: A much larger clone lies a single base off, so this may be a read error. The chain combines TRBV6-1 with TRBJ1-1; D is undetermined. Germline CDR1 and CDR2: MNHNS and SASEGT. The CDR3 sequence is 15 residues long. This CDR3 is CASSEEGQMNIEAFF. The CDR3 bases are TGTGCCAGCAGTGAGGAGGGTCAGATGAACATTGAAGCTTTCTTT.

Ten or more counts support this clonotype. This chain joins TRBV20-1 and TRBJ2-7, with 11 bases matching TRBD1. The CDR3 sequence is 15 residues long. Per germline, CDR1 DFQATT and CDR2 SNEGSKA (reference sequence). The trim removed 4 bases at V and 1 base at J, leaving 6 bases unmatched. The CDR3 loop reads CSATDRGRSSYEQYF. Here the CDR3 DNA reads TGCAGTGCTACGGACAGGGGGCGTAGTTCCTACGAGCAGTACTTC.

This clonotype was seen ten or more times. The chain recombines TRBV5-5 with TRBJ1-5; D gene unclear. In germline, CDR1 is SGHKS, CDR2 YYEKEE (reference sequence). Trimming left V 4 bases short and J 0 bases short, with 11 bases between. The CDR3 sequence is 15 residues long. Written as DNA, the CDR3 is TGTGCCAGCAGCCCGGGTGGGGATAGCAATCAGCCCCAGCATTTT. Amino acid sequence: CASSPGGDSNQPQHF.

There are many counts of this clonotype. The gene calls are TRBV3-1 and TRBJ2-2; D is uncertain. The CDR3 extends over 13 amino acids. V was cut by 1 base and J by 6 bases, with 6 bases left in between. Germline CDR1 reads LGHDT; CDR2 reads YNNKEL (reference sequence). The CDR3 protein is CASSQGFAGELFF. The DNA for the CDR3 is TGTGCCAGCAGCCAAGGTTTCGCCGGGGAGCTGTTTTTT.

This clonotype was counted many times. The chain has TRBV15 and TRBJ1-3; D gene unclear. Germline CDR1 and CDR2: LNHNV and YYDKDF (reference sequence). This CDR3 has 17 residues. Trimming removed 4 bases at V and 0 bases at J, with 16 bases between. The DNA for the CDR3 is TGTGCCACCAGCAAGGGAATAAAGGGCGACTCTGGAAACACCATATATTTT. Translating it yields CATSKGIKGDSGNTIYF.

A note on this clonotype: This may arise from a read error, as a much more abundant clone is one base away. DNA for the CDR3: TGCGCCAGCAGCTTGGACGGTCGGAACATTCAGTACTTC. It specifies CASSLDGRNIQYF. The rearrangement links TRBV5-1 to TRBJ2-4; D remains unclear. This CDR3 spans 13 amino acids. CDR1 and CDR2 from the germline V gene are SGHRS and YFSETQ. Trimming shortened V by 0 bases and J by 7 bases, and 8 bases separated the two germline ends.

This clonotype was picked up a small number of times. V is TRBV7-9 and J is TRBJ2-6; 8 nucleotides align to TRBD1. Per germline, CDR1 SEHNR and CDR2 FQNEAQ (reference sequence). With 5 bases clipped from V and 4 bases from J, the junction kept 16 bases outside the gene matches. The CDR3 covers 19 residues. The CDR3 loop reads CASSPSAGTGLQGANVLTF. For the CDR3, the DNA is TGTGCCAGCAGCCCGTCGGCCGGGACAGGTCTTCAAGGGGCCAACGTCCTGACTTTC.